One T cell receptor beta chain is described in this entry. The clone's antigen remains unknown. No base quality values were provided; no much bigger clone lies one nucleotide off. The data belong to a study of control samples from healthy donors and cancer patients (dated by TCRdb to between 2020 and 2021). Libraries were made using the immunoSEQ multiplex PCR assay. What TCRdb holds here is the immuneACCESS table cut down to in-frame rearrangements. Part of the clones is not present; checked against another copy, under half of the missing clones reflect an unresolved V gene, and the others are unexplained. The sample yields more than 95,000 clones; around 92% were counted once. Approximately 0.58% of the sample belongs to the ten largest clones. The germline V gene (reference sequence) sets CDR1 to MNHEY and CDR2 to SMNVEV. Deletion took 4 bases off V and 3 bases off J, with a span of 6 bases between the germline ends. The cysteine opens and the phenylalanine closes a CDR3 of 12 amino acids. The entry retains the CDR3 DNA only, 36 bases that are in frame from base 1.

Source material: PBMCs. This clonotype was sampled from a man older than 75 with head and neck cancer. The chain is assembled from TRBV27 and TRBJ1-1; matching of 5 bases hints at TRBD1 as the D gene. Read as DNA, the sequence is TGTGCCAGCAGTTCAGGGTACACTGAAGCTTTCTTT. The resulting protein is CASSSGYTEAFF.